These 10 T cell receptor beta chains originate from one sample sequenced in a study of neoadjuvant anti-PD-1 for oral cavity cancer. As for time point: after neoadjuvant nivolumab, at surgical resection. TCRdb's copy holds only in-frame clones and misses some; the assay was immunoSEQ multiplex PCR. The profile shows about 37,000 clones, about 36% of them singletons. The sequencing here drew on tumor tissue, taken after nivolumab (anti-PD-1) treatment. The receptors were sampled from a person aged 40 to 85 with oral cavity squamous cell carcinoma.

The DNA for the CDR3 is TGTGCCAGCTCACCTACTAGCGAGGGAACGCAGTTCTTC. Its translation is CASSPTSEGTQFF. The chain has TRBV18 and TRBJ2-1; 7 nucleotides align to TRBD2. J lost 12 bases, V lost 3 bases, and 8 bases had no gene match. This CDR3 comprises 13 residues. Germline assignment: CDR1 KGHSH and CDR2 LQKENI.

This clone was counted only a few times. A far larger clone is one base from this, pointing to a likely read error. The CDR3 bases are TGTGCCAGCAGCTTTGACAGCTCTGGAAACACCATATATTTT. It codes for CASSFDSSGNTIYF. This chain connects TRBV11-2 to TRBJ1-3; D is possibly TRBD1 (5 bases). The V and J ends lost 3 bases and 0 bases respectively, with 6 bases between them. Germline V gene data show CDR1 as SGHAT and CDR2 as FQNNGV. The CDR3 has 14 amino acids.

The DNA of the CDR3 is TGTGCCAGCAAATTTAACGCGGGGGGGACAGATACGCAGTATTTT. It yields the protein CASKFNAGGTDTQYF. This sequence joins TRBV27 and TRBJ2-3; 9 nucleotides match TRBD2. The CDR3 has 15 amino acids. With V trimmed by 7 bases and J by 3 bases, 8 bases remained unmatched. In germline, CDR1 is MNHEY, CDR2 SMNVEV (reference sequence).

There are a few counts of this clone. V gene TRBV2 combines with J gene TRBJ2-7; 8 nucleotides line up with TRBD1. Germline V lookup: CDR1 SNHLY, CDR2 FYNNEI. The trim removed 6 bases at V and 2 bases at J, leaving 6 bases unmatched. The CDR3 contains 14 residues. This chain's CDR3 is CASRDRELTYEQYF. The CDR3 nucleotides are TGTGCCAGCAGGGACAGGGAACTGACCTACGAGCAGTACTTC.

This sequence joins TRBV5-3 and TRBJ2-4, with 9 bases identical to TRBD2. TRBV5-3 is known as an ORF, though its function is uncertain. Trimming cost V 4 bases and J 10 bases; bases outside gene matches: 15. The CDR3 loop spans 16 amino acids. This CDR3 is CARSQRGTSMIGIQYF. In DNA, the CDR3 is TGTGCCAGAAGCCAGAGAGGGACTAGCATGATCGGGATTCAGTACTTC.

This clone came up many times. The J gene is TRBJ2-3, the V gene TRBV5-1; possibly TRBD1 for D (6 bases). The CDR3 has 11 residues. CDR1 and CDR2 (germline): SGHRS, YFSETQ. Trimming shortened V by 4 bases and J by 6 bases, and 6 bases separated the two germline ends. The CDR3 nucleotides are TGCGCCAGCAGCCAGGGGGATACGCAGTATTTT. Protein sequence: CASSQGDTQYF.

This clone has only a few counts. The V gene is TRBV7-2, the J gene TRBJ2-7, with D maybe TRBD2 (5 bases). The V gene lost 0 bases and the J gene lost 2 bases, with 8 bases spanning the gap. This CDR3 is 14 amino acids long. The germline gives CDR1 SGHTA, CDR2 FQGNSA. The CDR3 sequence is CASSLAYGAYEQYF. For the CDR3, the DNA is TGTGCCAGCAGCTTAGCGTACGGGGCCTACGAGCAGTACTTC.

This chain links TRBV4-1 with TRBJ2-5; D perhaps matches TRBD1 (6 bases). Germline V gene lookup returns CDR1 MGHRA and CDR2 YSYEKL. V was shortened by 5 bases and J by 5 bases, with 18 bases between the two germline ends. This CDR3 has 15 amino acids. The CDR3 here is CASSGGGRGSETQYF. Here the CDR3 DNA reads TGCGCCAGCAGCGGTGGGGGAAGGGGGTCCGAGACCCAGTACTTC.

The J gene is TRBJ1-2, the V gene TRBV2, with 7 nucleotides matching TRBD1. There are 14 residues in the CDR3. Per the germline V gene, CDR1 is SNHLY and CDR2 is FYNNEI. After removal of 7 bases from V and 5 bases from J, the junction contained 10 bases not matched to a gene. This chain's CDR3 is CASKEGADGYGYTF. The CDR3 DNA reads as TGTGCCAGCAAAGAGGGGGCAGATGGGTATGGCTACACCTTC.

This clone was observed a few times. The J gene is TRBJ1-4, the V gene TRBV7-9, with D tentatively TRBD1 (5 bases). This CDR3 is built from 14 residues. Germline V gives CDR1 SEHNR, CDR2 FQNEAQ (reference sequence). V was shortened by 2 bases and J by 5 bases, with 9 bases between the two germline ends. The CDR3 spells CASSLSRGNEKLFF. CDR3 nucleotide sequence: TGTGCCAGCAGCTTATCGCGGGGGAATGAAAAACTGTTTTTT.